The sequence of this T cell receptor (beta chain) was determined in a study of blood T cell repertoires in COVID-19. Study-level background: The study drew acute and convalescent COVID-19 samples from the United States, Italy and Spain. PBMCs, B-cell-depleted T cells, or T cells were the source of the cDNA or gDNA that made up the material.

In its sample, this clone was seen a few times. Trimming cost V 4 bases and J 3 bases; bases outside gene matches: 7. The CDR3 covers 15 residues. From germline, CDR1 is SNHLY and CDR2 FYNNEI. Per the authors' pipeline: Reference gene primer amplification gave estimated nucleated cell counts. Some clones are missing from TCRdb's copy, which holds only in-frame ones; the method was immunoSEQ multiplex PCR. V and J calls and clone size are those listed in that table; D and trimming were worked out from the DNA. The sample carries around 250,000 clones, 86% recorded once. J is TRBJ2-3 and V is TRBV2; TRBD1 agrees at 7 bases. Sequencing was performed on peripheral blood. This receptor was identified in a man older than 75 with acute or convalescent COVID-19. The CDR3 DNA is TGTGCCAGCAGTGGGGGACAGTATGTGACAGATACGCAGTATTTT. Protein product: CASSGGQYVTDTQYF.